Following are 17 T cell receptor beta chains from one sample sequenced in a study of blood T cell repertoires in COVID-19. The protocol was immunoSEQ multiplex PCR, while the TCRdb copy is restricted to in-frame clones and leaves out a portion. The repertoire holds around 160,000 clones, with around four fifths as singletons. The sequencing input was peripheral blood. Receptor source: a woman older than 75 with acute or convalescent COVID-19.

This clone was found a few times. This rearrangement joins TRBV7-8 to TRBJ2-7; the D gene is possibly TRBD2 (5 bases). The V end lost 0 bases, the J end lost 7 bases, and 19 bases lay between the germline ends. Germline V CDR1 and CDR2: SGHVS, FQNEAQ. This CDR3 region has 16 residues. CDR3 region: CASSLALGTRAKEQYF. CDR3 in DNA: TGTGCCAGCAGCTTAGCACTAGGAACTAGGGCTAAAGAGCAGTACTTC.

The rearrangement links TRBV6-5 to TRBJ2-5, with D uncertain. Trimming took off 4 bases at V and 2 bases at J, with 14 bases between the two ends. The CDR3 runs 15 residues. CDR1 and CDR2 from the germline V gene are MNHEY and SVGAGI. The CDR3 coding sequence is TGTGCCAGCAGTTCCACCGTCGAGGCTCAAGAGACCCAGTACTTC. This translates into CASSSTVEAQETQYF.

The genes are TRBV28 and TRBJ1-2; 8 bases are a match to TRBD1. With V trimmed by 5 bases and J by 2 bases, 7 bases remained unmatched. This CDR3 region has 15 residues. From germline, CDR1 is MDHEN and CDR2 SYDVKM. The CDR3 sequence: CASSPHTGGNYGYTF. For the CDR3, the DNA is TGTGCCAGCAGTCCCCACACAGGGGGGAACTATGGCTACACCTTC.

The chain employs TRBV4-2 and TRBJ2-5; 8 nucleotides match TRBD2. Germline values: CDR1 LGHNA, CDR2 YNFKEQ. Losses at the gene ends were 1 base for V and 4 bases for J; bases not matched to a gene: 5. CDR3 length: 15 amino acids. CDR3 nucleotides: TGTGCCAGCAGCCAAGCGGGGGGGCTAGGAGAGACCCAGTACTTC. This gives the protein CASSQAGGLGETQYF.

The chain uses TRBV29-1 and TRBJ2-1; a weak D match, TRBD1 (6 bases). Per germline, CDR1 SQVTM and CDR2 ANQGSEA. The CDR3 contains 15 residues. Trimming pared 5 bases from V and 5 bases from J, leaving 19 bases between. CDR3 sequence: CSVWAQGQGNNEQFF. Written as DNA, the CDR3 is TGCAGCGTTTGGGCACAGGGTCAAGGCAACAATGAGCAGTTCTTC.

The chain joins TRBV5-8 to TRBJ2-5; D is perhaps TRBD2 (6 bases). The V gene lost 3 bases and the J gene lost 0 bases, with 18 bases spanning the gap. This CDR3 is built from 17 residues. From germline, CDR1 is SGHTS and CDR2 YDEGEE. CDR3 in amino acids: CASSSGELGQNQETQYF. The CDR3, as DNA: TGTGCCAGCAGCTCGGGAGAATTAGGGCAGAACCAAGAGACCCAGTACTTC.

This chain joins TRBV5-6 and TRBJ1-1, with TRBD1 matching over 9 bases. Germline CDR1 is SGHDT and CDR2 is YYEEEE. J gave up 3 bases and V 7 bases, and 10 bases lay outside the gene matches. The CDR3 runs 15 residues. Written as DNA, the CDR3 is TGTGCCAGCCTATGGACAGGGGCTAGTTACACTGAAGCTTTCTTT. Its translation is CASLWTGASYTEAFF.

As concerns this clone: Other nucleotide sequences from this sample produce the same CDR3. The CDR3 DNA reads as TGTGCCAGCAGTCAAGGACAGGGTAGCGAAAAACTGTTTTTT. It is translated as CASSQGQGSEKLFF. The V and J genes are TRBV7-9 and TRBJ1-4; TRBD1 matches 8 bases. After removal of 6 bases from V and 8 bases from J, the junction contained 8 bases not matched to a gene. Germline CDR1 SEHNR, CDR2 FQNEAQ (reference sequence). The CDR3 runs 14 residues.

The chain uses TRBV18 and TRBJ2-2; 9 bases agree with TRBD1. Germline values: CDR1 KGHSH, CDR2 LQKENI. The CDR3 sequence is 15 residues long. With V trimmed by 3 bases and J by 5 bases, 4 bases remained unmatched. The CDR3, as DNA: TGTGCCAGCTCACCCGGGACAGGGTGGACCGGGGAGCTGTTTTTT. Amino acids: CASSPGTGWTGELFF. The full variable domain, with the rest looked up from reference TRBV18 and TRBJ2-2, is NAGVMQNPRHLVRRRGQEARLRCSPMKGHSHVYWYRQLPEEGLKFMVYLQKENIIDESGMPKERFSAEFPKEGPSILRIQQVVRGDSAAYFCASSPGTGWTGELFFGEGSRLTVL.

The chain joins TRBV4-3 to TRBJ2-1; 11 nucleotides match TRBD2. Trimming took 4 bases from V and 6 from J; bases not matched to a gene: 8. CDR3 length equals 16 residues. Germline V CDR1 and CDR2: LGHNA, YSLEER. CDR3 nucleotide sequence: TGCGCCAGCAGCCCAGGTCTAGCGGGGGGTCTCAATGAGCAGTTCTTC. Protein product: CASSPGLAGGLNEQFF.

CDR3 region: CASSGGQGVLYAFF. DNA for the CDR3: TGTGCCAGCAGTGGTGGACAGGGGGTTTTGTATGCTTTCTTT. The chain links TRBV2 to TRBJ1-1; 10 positions agree with TRBD1. This CDR3 region has 14 residues. CDR1 is SNHLY and CDR2 is FYNNEI in the germline V gene. V trimming: 4 bases; J trimming: 11 bases; junction bases outside the gene matches: 10.

The chain carries TRBV19 and TRBJ2-3, with a weak D call TRBD2 (5 bases). The CDR3 is 16 residues long. CDR1 LNHDA and CDR2 SQIVND come from the germline V gene (reference sequence). Trimming pared 4 bases from V and 5 bases from J, leaving 19 bases between. The CDR3 region has the DNA TGTGCCAGTAGTAGGTTGAGACTGGAGGCTTTAGATACGCAGTATTTT. Translation gives CASSRLRLEALDTQYF.

The rearrangement joins TRBV10-3 to TRBJ1-4; D might be TRBD1 (5 bases). The CDR3 is 15 residues long. Looked up from germline, CDR1 is ENHRY and CDR2 is SYGVKD. V was shortened by 7 bases and J by 8 bases, with 20 bases between the two germline ends. The CDR3 loop is CAIKAGTVLGEKLFF. CDR3 nucleotide sequence: TGTGCCATCAAGGCGGGGACCGTCCTCGGGGAAAAACTGTTTTTT.

V gene TRBV4-1 combines with J gene TRBJ1-4, with a possible D match to TRBD1 (5 bases). CDR1 is MGHRA, CDR2 YSYEKL, per germline. This CDR3 is built from 13 residues. V lost 3 bases, J lost 7 bases, and 9 bases lay in between. CDR3 in amino acids: CASSQGGTEKLFF. The CDR3 nucleotides are TGCGCCAGCAGCCAGGGAGGGACTGAAAAACTGTTTTTT.

The genes are TRBV11-1 and TRBJ2-7; the D gene is possibly TRBD2 (5 bases). V lost 6 bases, J lost 0 bases, and 15 bases lay in between. CDR1 and CDR2 (germline): SGHAT, FQDESV (reference sequence). The CDR3 is 15 residues long. This CDR3 reads CASRDLRGASYEQYF. CDR3 bases: TGTGCCAGCAGGGACTTACGTGGAGCCTCCTACGAGCAGTACTTC. Full variable domain (remainder filled in from reference TRBV11-1 and TRBJ2-7): EAEVAQSPRYKITEKSQAVAFWCDPISGHATLYWYRQILGQGPELLVQFQDESVVDDSQLPKDRFSAERLKGVDSTLKIQPAELGDSAMYLCASRDLRGASYEQYFGPGTRLTVT.

This clone was recorded a few times. This chain joins TRBV10-3 and TRBJ2-1; 12 bases align to TRBD2. Per germline, CDR1 ENHRY and CDR2 SYGVKD. J was trimmed by 2 bases and V by 3 bases; bases with no gene match: 2. This CDR3 comprises 16 residues. CDR3 in DNA: TGTGCCATCAGTGAACCTAGCGGGAGGGCCTACAATGAGCAGTTCTTC. Amino acids: CAISEPSGRAYNEQFF.

The rearrangement links TRBV4-1 to TRBJ2-1; TRBD2 aligns across 14 bases. The CDR3 totals 15 residues. Germline values: CDR1 MGHRA, CDR2 YSYEKL. Losses at the gene ends were 4 bases for V and 8 bases for J; bases not matched to a gene: 4. The CDR3 reads CASSLGLAGVDEQFF. The CDR3 DNA follows: TGCGCCAGCAGCCTGGGACTAGCGGGAGTTGATGAGCAGTTCTTC.